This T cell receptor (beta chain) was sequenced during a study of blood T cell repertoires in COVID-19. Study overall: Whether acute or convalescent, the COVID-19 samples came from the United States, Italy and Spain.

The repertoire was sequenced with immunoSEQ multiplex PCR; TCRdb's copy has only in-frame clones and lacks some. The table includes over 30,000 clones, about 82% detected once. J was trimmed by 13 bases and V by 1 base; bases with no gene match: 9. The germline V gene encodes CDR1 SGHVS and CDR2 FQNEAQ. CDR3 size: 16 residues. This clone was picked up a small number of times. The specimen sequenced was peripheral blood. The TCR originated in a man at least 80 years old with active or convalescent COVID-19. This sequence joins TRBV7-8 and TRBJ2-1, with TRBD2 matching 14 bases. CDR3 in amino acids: CASSLGGTSGGPNQFF. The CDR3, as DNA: TGTGCCAGCAGCTTAGGCGGGACTAGCGGGGGACCAAATCAGTTCTTC.